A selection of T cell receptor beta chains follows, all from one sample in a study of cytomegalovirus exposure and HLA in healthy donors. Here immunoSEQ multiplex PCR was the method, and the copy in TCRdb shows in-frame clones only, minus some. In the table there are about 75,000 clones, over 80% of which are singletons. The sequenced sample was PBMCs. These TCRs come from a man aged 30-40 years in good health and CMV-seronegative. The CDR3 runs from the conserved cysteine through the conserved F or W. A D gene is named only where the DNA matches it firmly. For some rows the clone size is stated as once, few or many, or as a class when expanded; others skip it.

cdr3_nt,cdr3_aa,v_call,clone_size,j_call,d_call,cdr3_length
TGTGCCAGCAGTTTAGCACAGTTCAATCAGCCCCAGCATTTT,CASSLAQFNQPQHF,TRBV27,.,TRBJ1-5,.,14
TGCGCCAGCAGCCCCGGGACAGGGACGACCGGGGAGCTGTTTTTT,CASSPGTGTTGELFF,TRBV5-1,.,TRBJ2-2,TRBD1,15
TGTGCCAGCAGTTTAATTCAGGCGGCGGGGGCCGACGAGCAGTACTTC,CASSLIQAAGADEQYF,TRBV28,.,TRBJ2-7,.,16
TGTGCCAGCAGCTTAGGAGCGGGAGGGGCCGGGGAGCTGTTTTTT,CASSLGAGGAGELFF,TRBV7-2,.,TRBJ2-2,TRBD2,15
TGTGCCAGCAGCTCAACTAGCATATACGGCACAGATACGCAGTATTTT,CASSSTSIYGTDTQYF,TRBV11-2,.,TRBJ2-3,.,16
TGCGCCAGCAGCTTTGATAGGAGGGATGAAGCTTTCTTT,CASSFDRRDEAFF,TRBV5-1,.,TRBJ1-1,.,13
TGTGCCAGCAGGCGACAGGGAGACACTGAAGCTTTCTTT,CASRRQGDTEAFF,TRBV7-9,.,TRBJ1-1,TRBD1,13
TGTGCCAGCAGCGTATCTAGCGAGGTTGGAGATACGCAGTATTTT,CASSVSSEVGDTQYF,TRBV9,.,TRBJ2-3,.,15
TGCAGCGCCTGGGACACAAGTTTCACAGATACGCAGTATTTT,CSAWDTSFTDTQYF,TRBV29-1,.,TRBJ2-3,.,14
TGTGCCAGCAGCTTGGAAAATCGGAGGGAGCAGGAAAAACTGTTTTTT,CASSLENRREQEKLFF,TRBV5-6,once,TRBJ1-4,.,16
TGTGCCAGCAGCTCCCGGGACCCGGGGGTTGATGGCTACACCTTC,CASSSRDPGVDGYTF,TRBV7-2,.,TRBJ1-2,.,15
TGTGCCAGCAGCTTCTTTGTCCGGGACAGGGATCTTTGGCCCCAGCATTTT,CASSFFVRDRDLWPQHF,TRBV11-2,.,TRBJ1-5,TRBD1,17
TGTGCCAGCAGCTTAACGATATACAGATCTTCTGAGCGGTACGAGCAGTACTTC,CASSLTIYRSSERYEQYF,TRBV7-2,.,TRBJ2-7,.,18
TGTGCCAGCAGCCAGGACAGGGTAGGGGAAAAACTGTTTTTT,CASSQDRVGEKLFF,TRBV5-4,.,TRBJ1-4,TRBD1,14
TGCGCCAGCAGCTCGGGTTCTGCGAGGTTCAGACAAGAGACCCAGTACTTC,CASSSGSARFRQETQYF,TRBV5-1,.,TRBJ2-5,.,17
TGTGCCTGGGCTCAGGGGGATCGTCAGCCCCAGCATTTT,CAWAQGDRQPQHF,TRBV30,.,TRBJ1-5,TRBD1,13
TGTGCCTGGAGTCCAAATGAAAAACTGTTTTTT,CAWSPNEKLFF,TRBV30,.,TRBJ1-4,.,11
TGCGCCAGCAGCTTCCTAACGTACGGACAGGGTGGGTACACTGAAGCTTTCTTT,CASSFLTYGQGGYTEAFF,TRBV5-1,once,TRBJ1-1,TRBD1,18
TGTGCCAGCTCACCACAACGAGGGACAGGGCTCAAGGAGCAGTACTTC,CASSPQRGTGLKEQYF,TRBV18,.,TRBJ2-7,TRBD1,16
TGTGCCAGCAGCTTCGGGCGGGGGGGCCTCGATACGCAGTATTTT,CASSFGRGGLDTQYF,TRBV7-9,.,TRBJ2-3,TRBD2,15
TGTGCCAGCAGCTCGCCGGGTCCCACTTTCGATGAGCAGTTCTTC,CASSSPGPTFDEQFF,TRBV7-9,.,TRBJ2-1,.,15
TGTGCCAGCAGCTTCGGTGCTCCGGGTGGAAACGAGCAGTACTTC,CASSFGAPGGNEQYF,TRBV5-4,.,TRBJ2-7,.,15
TGTGCCACCAGCAGAGGCACAGGCTATCAGCCCCAGCATTTT,CATSRGTGYQPQHF,TRBV15,once,TRBJ1-5,.,14
TGCGCCAGCAGCCAAGATTGGAGAGAGAACCAGCATTTT,CASSQDWRENQHF,TRBV4-1,.,TRBJ1-5,.,13
TGCGCCAGCAGCTTGGGACAGGGTCAACAGCCCCAGCATTTT,CASSLGQGQQPQHF,TRBV5-1,.,TRBJ1-5,TRBD1,14
TGTGCCAGCAGTGCCCTGGAGGAGTACAATGAGCAGTTCTTC,CASSALEEYNEQFF,TRBV6-1,.,TRBJ2-1,.,14
TGTGCCAGCAGCCATCGACAGGGGATTTACTATGGCTACACCTTC,CASSHRQGIYYGYTF,TRBV6-6,.,TRBJ1-2,TRBD1,15
TGCGCCAGCAGAGACATAACCGGAAACACCATATATTTT,CASRDITGNTIYF,TRBV10-2,.,TRBJ1-3,.,13
TGCAGCGTTTTAGACAAGTACCAAGAGACCCAGTACTTC,CSVLDKYQETQYF,TRBV29-1,.,TRBJ2-5,.,13
TGTGCCAGCAGCCACCACCGGACTACTACCTACGAGCAGTACTTC,CASSHHRTTTYEQYF,TRBV4-2,.,TRBJ2-7,.,15
TGCGCCAGCAGCCTCACCCCGCCGACTAGATTTAGGACAGATACGCAGTATTTT,CASSLTPPTRFRTDTQYF,TRBV4-3,once,TRBJ2-3,.,18
TGTGCCTGCCACTACACTGAAGCTTTCTTT,CACHYTEAFF,TRBV21-1,.,TRBJ1-1,.,10
TGTGCCAGCAGTTCCAATTCGAACACCGGGGAGCTGTTTTTT,CASSSNSNTGELFF,TRBV28,once,TRBJ2-2,.,14
TGTGCCAGCAGTTACGCGGGGGGCGTTCACACTGAAGCTTTCTTT,CASSYAGGVHTEAFF,TRBV6-5,.,TRBJ1-1,.,15
TGTGCCAGCAGCTTAGAACAGACTAGCGGTTACGAGCAGTACTTC,CASSLEQTSGYEQYF,TRBV7-9,.,TRBJ2-7,TRBD2,15
TGTGCTAGTGGTCCCGGGCCCCGACAGGAGCAGTTCTTC,CASGPGPRQEQFF,TRBV12-5,.,TRBJ2-1,.,13
TGTGCCAGCAGGCAGGGGTATTATGAATCACCCCTCCACTTT,CASRQGYYESPLHF,TRBV28,.,TRBJ1-6,.,14
TGTGCCAGCAGCCCTAAGACAGGGGTCAGTGCCTACGAGCAGTACTTC,CASSPKTGVSAYEQYF,TRBV11-1,once,TRBJ2-7,TRBD1,16
TGTGCCAGCAGTAAGGGGAAATCCTACAATGAGCAGTTCTTC,CASSKGKSYNEQFF,TRBV7-2,few,TRBJ2-1,.,14
TGTGCCAGCAGCCAGGGGGGTGAAAAACTGTTTTTT,CASSQGGEKLFF,TRBV14,few,TRBJ1-4,.,12
TGTGCCAGCAGCCGACAGGATTGGGGAGAGACCCAGTACTTC,CASSRQDWGETQYF,TRBV14,.,TRBJ2-5,.,14
TGTGCCACCGCCCCTTTGAGTTCACAAGAGACCCAGTACTTC,CATAPLSSQETQYF,TRBV15,once,TRBJ2-5,.,14
TGTGCCAGCAGTTTGCTCCGACAGGGGGCCTACTATGGCTACACCTTC,CASSLLRQGAYYGYTF,TRBV27,.,TRBJ1-2,TRBD1,16
TGTGCCAGCAGCGAGGCAGCCGAGGGAACTGAAGCTTTCTTT,CASSEAAEGTEAFF,TRBV9,.,TRBJ1-1,.,14
TGTGCCAGCAGCTTGGCTCCCGGGAAACTGTTTTTT,CASSLAPGKLFF,TRBV5-4,.,TRBJ1-4,.,12
TGTGCCAGCAGTCTCCCCCCCTGGACAGGGGGTTATAGCAATCAGCCCCAGCATTTT,CASSLPPWTGGYSNQPQHF,TRBV28,.,TRBJ1-5,TRBD1,19